This T cell receptor (delta chain) was found in a study of Vδ1+ human thymocytes. Overall study results and limits: In the thymus, TRG and TRD repertoires looked highly polyclonal with Gaussian CDR3 lengths.

To note about this clone: The antigen remains unidentified.

Purity of the sorted Vdelta1+ thymocytes ranged from about 98% to 99.6%. The template was reverse-transcribed extracted RNA. CDR3 amplicons came from multiplex PCR with pooled V-gene forward and constant-region reverse primers. TCRdb reanalysed the multiplex PCR reads with CATT. The sample lists roughly 56,000 delta-chain clones; roughly 16% were seen once. J was trimmed by 1 base and V by 7 bases; bases with no gene match: 8. This CDR3 is built from 14 residues. CDR1 is GEAIGNYY and CDR2 is EKD in the germline V gene. The source material was Vdelta1+ gamma-delta thymocytes from the thymus. The sample's subset: FACS-sorted CD3+ TCRalphabeta- TCRVdelta1+ TCRVdelta2- thymocytes. The sequence came from a girl under three years old who had congenital heart surgery. The genes are TRDV2 and TRDJ1; 7 bases are a match to TRDD3. In DNA form, the CDR3 reads TGTGCCTGCCATTCCACTGGGGCCACCGATAAACTCATCTTT. It yields the protein CACHSTGATDKLIF.